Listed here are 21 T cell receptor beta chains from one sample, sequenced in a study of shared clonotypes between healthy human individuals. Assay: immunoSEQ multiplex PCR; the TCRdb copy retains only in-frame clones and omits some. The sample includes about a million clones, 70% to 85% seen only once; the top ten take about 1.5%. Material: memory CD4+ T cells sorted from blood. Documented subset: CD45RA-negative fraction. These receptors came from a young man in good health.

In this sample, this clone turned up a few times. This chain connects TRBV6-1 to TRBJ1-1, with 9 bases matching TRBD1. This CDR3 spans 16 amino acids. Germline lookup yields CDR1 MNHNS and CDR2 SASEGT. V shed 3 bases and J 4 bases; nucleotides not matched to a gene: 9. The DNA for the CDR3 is TGTGCCAGCAGTGACCTGACAGGGGGGGGTATCACTGAAGCTTTCTTT. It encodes CASSDLTGGGITEAFF.

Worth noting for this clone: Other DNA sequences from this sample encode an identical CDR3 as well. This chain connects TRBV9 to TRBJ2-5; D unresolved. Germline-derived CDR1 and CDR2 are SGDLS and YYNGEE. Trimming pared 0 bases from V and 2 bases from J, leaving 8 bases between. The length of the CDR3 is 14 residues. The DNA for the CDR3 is TGTGCCAGCAGCGTAGAGGTAGGGCAAGAGACCCAGTACTTC. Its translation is CASSVEVGQETQYF. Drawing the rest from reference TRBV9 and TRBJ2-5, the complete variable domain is DSGVTQTPKHLITATGQRVTLRCSPRSGDLSVYWYQQSLDQGLQFLIQYYNGEERAKGNILERFSAQQFPDLHSELNLSSLELGDSALYFCASSVEVGQETQYFGPGTRLLVL.

Written as DNA, the CDR3 is TGCGCCAGCAGCTTGTTCCCACTAGCGTCCTCCTACAATGAGCAGTTCTTC. Translation gives CASSLFPLASSYNEQFF. This rearrangement joins TRBV5-1 to TRBJ2-1, with 7 bases matching TRBD2. Germline values: CDR1 SGHRS, CDR2 YFSETQ. This CDR3 comprises 17 residues. J gave up 0 bases and V 1 base, and 7 bases lay outside the gene matches.

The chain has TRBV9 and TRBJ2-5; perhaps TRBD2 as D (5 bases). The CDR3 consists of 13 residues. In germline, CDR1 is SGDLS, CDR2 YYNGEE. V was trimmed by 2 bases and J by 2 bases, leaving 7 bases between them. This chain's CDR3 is CASSVSVQETQYF. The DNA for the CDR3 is TGTGCCAGCAGCGTTAGCGTTCAAGAGACCCAGTACTTC.

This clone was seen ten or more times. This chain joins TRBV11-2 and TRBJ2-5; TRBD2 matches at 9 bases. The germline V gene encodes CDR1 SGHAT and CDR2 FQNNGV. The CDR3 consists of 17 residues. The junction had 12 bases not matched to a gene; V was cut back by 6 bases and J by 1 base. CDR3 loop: CASRYAAGTSPQETQYF. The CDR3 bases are TGTGCCAGCAGATACGCTGCCGGGACTAGCCCCCAAGAGACCCAGTACTTC.

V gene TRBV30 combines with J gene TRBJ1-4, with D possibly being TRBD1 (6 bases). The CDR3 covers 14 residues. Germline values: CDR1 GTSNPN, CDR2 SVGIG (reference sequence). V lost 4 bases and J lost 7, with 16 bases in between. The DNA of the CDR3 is TGTGCCTGGACCGGACAGTCCGGAGGTGAAAAACTGTTTTTT. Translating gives CAWTGQSGGEKLFF.

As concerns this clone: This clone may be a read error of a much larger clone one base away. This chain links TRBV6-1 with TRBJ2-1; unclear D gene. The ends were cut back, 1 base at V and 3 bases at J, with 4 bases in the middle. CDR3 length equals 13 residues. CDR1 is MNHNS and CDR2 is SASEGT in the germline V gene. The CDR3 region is CASSEGFYNEQFF. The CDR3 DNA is TGTGCCAGCAGTGAAGGGTTCTACAATGAGCAGTTCTTC.

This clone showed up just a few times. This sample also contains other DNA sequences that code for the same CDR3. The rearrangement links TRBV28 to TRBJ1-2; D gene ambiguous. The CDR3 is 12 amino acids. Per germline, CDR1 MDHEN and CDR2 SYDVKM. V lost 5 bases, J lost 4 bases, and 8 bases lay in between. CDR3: CASSVYSYGYTF. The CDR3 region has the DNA TGTGCCAGCAGTGTGTATTCCTATGGCTACACCTTC.

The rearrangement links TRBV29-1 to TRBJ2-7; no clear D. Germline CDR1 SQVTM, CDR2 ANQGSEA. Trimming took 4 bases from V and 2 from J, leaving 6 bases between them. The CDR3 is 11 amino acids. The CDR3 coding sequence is TGCAGCGTTGTTCTGGCCTACGAGCAGTACTTC. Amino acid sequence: CSVVLAYEQYF.

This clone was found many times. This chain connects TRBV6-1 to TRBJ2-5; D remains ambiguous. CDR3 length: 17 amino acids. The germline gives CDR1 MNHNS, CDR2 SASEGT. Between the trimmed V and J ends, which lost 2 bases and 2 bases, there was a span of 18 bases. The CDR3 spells CASSESILSAPQETQYF. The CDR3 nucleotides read TGTGCCAGCAGTGAATCAATCTTATCCGCGCCTCAAGAGACCCAGTACTTC.

The CDR3 spells CASSLSGQGNEKLFF. The CDR3 DNA sequence: TGCGCCAGCAGCTTGTCGGGACAGGGAAATGAAAAACTGTTTTTT. The chain employs TRBV5-1 and TRBJ1-4; 9 bases agree with TRBD1. This CDR3 is 15 amino acids long. Germline loops: CDR1 SGHRS, CDR2 YFSETQ. V was pared by 1 base and J by 5 bases, with 3 bases of the junction left unmatched. The complete variable domain, with remaining parts taken from reference TRBV5-1 and TRBJ1-4, reads KAGVTQTPRYLIKTRGQQVTLSCSPISGHRSVSWYQQTPGQGLQFLFEYFSETQRNKGNFPGRFSGRQFSNSRSEMNVSTLELGDSALYLCASSLSGQGNEKLFFGSGTQLSVL.

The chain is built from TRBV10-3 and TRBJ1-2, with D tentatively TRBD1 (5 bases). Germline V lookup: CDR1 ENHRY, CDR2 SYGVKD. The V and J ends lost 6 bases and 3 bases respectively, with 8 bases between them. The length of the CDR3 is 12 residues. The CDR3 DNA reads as TGTGCCATCAGACAGGTCGACTATGGCTACACCTTC. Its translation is CAIRQVDYGYTF.

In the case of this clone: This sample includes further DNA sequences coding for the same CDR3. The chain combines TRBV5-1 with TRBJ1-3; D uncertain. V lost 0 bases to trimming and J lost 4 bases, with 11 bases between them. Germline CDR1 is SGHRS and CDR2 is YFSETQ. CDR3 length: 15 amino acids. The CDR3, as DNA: TGCGCCAGCAGCTTGGGCTCGGCGGGAGGAAACACCATATATTTT. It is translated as CASSLGSAGGNTIYF.

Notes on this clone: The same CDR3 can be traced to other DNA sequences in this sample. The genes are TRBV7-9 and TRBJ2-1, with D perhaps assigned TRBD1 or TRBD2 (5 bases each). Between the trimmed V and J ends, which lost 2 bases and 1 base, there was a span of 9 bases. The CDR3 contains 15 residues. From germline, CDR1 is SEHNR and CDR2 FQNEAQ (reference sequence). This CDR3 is CASSLSGGSYNEQFF. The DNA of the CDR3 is TGTGCCAGCAGCTTATCTGGGGGATCCTACAATGAGCAGTTCTTC.

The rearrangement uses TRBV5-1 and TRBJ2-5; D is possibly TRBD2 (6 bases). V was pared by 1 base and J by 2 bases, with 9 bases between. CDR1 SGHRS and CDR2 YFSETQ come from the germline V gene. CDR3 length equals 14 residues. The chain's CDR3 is CASSLPTRQETQYF. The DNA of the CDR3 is TGCGCCAGCAGCTTGCCGACTAGACAAGAGACCCAGTACTTC.

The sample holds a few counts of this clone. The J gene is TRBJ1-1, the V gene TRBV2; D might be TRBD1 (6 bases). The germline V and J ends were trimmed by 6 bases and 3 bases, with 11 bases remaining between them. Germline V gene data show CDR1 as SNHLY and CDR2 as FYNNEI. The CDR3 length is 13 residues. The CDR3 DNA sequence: TGTGCCAGCAGAATGGACAGCCACACTGAAGCTTTCTTT. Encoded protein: CASRMDSHTEAFF.

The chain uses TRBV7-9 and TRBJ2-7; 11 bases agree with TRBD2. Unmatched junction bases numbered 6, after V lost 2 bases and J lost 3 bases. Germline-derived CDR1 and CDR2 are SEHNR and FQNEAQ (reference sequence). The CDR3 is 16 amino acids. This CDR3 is CASSLTASGGIYEQYF. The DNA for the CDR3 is TGTGCCAGCAGCTTAACGGCTAGCGGGGGGATCTACGAGCAGTACTTC.

The CDR3 sequence is CAWSEQGSGWNSPLHF. The CDR3, as DNA: TGTGCCTGGAGTGAACAGGGGTCGGGTTGGAATTCACCCCTCCACTTT. The chain combines TRBV30 with TRBJ1-6, with 7 nucleotides matching TRBD1. The CDR3 spans 16 residues. The V gene end was trimmed by 1 base and the J gene end by 7 bases; junction bases not matched to a gene: 10. Germline V lookup: CDR1 GTSNPN, CDR2 SVGIG (reference sequence).

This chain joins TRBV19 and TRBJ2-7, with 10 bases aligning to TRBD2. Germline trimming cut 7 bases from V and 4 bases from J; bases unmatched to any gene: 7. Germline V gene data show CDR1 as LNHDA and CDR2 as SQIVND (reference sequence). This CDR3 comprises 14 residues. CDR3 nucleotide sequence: TGTGCCAGTACCGGAGCTAGCGGGAGTTACGAGCAGTACTTC. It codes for CASTGASGSYEQYF.

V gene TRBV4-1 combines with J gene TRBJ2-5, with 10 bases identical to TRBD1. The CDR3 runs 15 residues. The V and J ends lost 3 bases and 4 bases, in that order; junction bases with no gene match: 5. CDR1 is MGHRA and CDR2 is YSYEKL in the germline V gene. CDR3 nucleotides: TGCGCCAGCAGCCAGGGACAGGGGTTGGGAGAGACCCAGTACTTC. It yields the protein CASSQGQGLGETQYF.

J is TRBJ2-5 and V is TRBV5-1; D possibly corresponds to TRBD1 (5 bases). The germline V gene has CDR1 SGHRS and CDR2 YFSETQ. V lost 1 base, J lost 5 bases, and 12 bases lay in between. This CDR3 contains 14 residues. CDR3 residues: CASSLTGGKETQYF. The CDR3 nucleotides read TGCGCCAGCAGCTTGACAGGCGGAAAGGAGACCCAGTACTTC.